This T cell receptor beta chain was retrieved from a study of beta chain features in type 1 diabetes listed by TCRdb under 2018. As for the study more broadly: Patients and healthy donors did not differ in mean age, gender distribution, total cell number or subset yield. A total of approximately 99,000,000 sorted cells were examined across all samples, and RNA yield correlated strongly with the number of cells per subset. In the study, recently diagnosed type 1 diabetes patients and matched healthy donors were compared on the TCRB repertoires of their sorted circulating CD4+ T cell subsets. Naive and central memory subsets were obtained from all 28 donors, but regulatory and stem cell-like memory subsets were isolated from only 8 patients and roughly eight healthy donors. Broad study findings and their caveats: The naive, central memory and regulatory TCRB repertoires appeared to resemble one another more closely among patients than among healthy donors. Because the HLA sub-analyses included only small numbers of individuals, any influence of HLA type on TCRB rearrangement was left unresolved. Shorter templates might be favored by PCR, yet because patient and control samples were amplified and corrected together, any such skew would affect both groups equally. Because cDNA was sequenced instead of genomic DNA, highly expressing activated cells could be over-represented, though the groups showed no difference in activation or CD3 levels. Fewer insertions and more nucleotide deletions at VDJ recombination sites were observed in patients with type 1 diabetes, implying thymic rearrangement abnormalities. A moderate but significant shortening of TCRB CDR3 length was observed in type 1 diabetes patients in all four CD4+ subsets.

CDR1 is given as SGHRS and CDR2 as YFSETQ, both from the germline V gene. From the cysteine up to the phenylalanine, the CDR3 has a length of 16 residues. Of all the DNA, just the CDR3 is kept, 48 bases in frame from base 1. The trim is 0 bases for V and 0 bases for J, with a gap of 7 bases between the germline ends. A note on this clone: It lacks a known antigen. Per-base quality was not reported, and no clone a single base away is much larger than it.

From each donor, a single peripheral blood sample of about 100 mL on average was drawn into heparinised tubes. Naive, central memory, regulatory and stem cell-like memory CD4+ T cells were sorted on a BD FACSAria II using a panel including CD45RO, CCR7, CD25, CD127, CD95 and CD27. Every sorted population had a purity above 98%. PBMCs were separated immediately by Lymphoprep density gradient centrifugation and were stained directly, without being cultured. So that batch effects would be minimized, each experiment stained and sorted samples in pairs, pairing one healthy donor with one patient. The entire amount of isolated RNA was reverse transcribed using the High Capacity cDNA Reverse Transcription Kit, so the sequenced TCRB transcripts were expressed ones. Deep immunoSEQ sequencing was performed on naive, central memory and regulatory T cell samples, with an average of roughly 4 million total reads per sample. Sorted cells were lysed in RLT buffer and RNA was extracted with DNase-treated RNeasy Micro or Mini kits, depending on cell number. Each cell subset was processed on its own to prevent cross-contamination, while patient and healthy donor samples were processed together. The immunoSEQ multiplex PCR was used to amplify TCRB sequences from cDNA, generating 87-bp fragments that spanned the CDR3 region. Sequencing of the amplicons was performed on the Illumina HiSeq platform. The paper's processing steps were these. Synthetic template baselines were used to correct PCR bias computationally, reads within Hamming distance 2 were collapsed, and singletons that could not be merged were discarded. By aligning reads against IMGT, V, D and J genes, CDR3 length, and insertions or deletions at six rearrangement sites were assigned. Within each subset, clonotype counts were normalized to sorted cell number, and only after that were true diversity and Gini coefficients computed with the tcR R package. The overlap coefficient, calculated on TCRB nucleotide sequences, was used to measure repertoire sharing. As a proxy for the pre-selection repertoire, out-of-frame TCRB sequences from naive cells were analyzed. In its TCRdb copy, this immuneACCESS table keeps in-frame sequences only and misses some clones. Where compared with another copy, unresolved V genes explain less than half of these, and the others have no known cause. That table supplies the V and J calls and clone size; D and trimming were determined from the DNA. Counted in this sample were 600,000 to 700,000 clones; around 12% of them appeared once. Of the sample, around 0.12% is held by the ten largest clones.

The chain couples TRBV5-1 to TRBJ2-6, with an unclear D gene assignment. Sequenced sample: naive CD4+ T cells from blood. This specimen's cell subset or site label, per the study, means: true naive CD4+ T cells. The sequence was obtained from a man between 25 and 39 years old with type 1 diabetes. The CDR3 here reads CASSLDPSSGANVLTF. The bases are TGCGCCAGCAGCTTGGATCCGAGCTCTGGGGCCAACGTCCTGACTTTC. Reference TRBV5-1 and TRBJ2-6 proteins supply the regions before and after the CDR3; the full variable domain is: KAGVTQTPRYLIKTRGQQVTLSCSPISGHRSVSWYQQTPGQGLQFLFEYFSETQRNKGNFPGRFSGRQFSNSRSEMNVSTLELGDSALYLCASSLDPSSGANVLTFGAGSRLTVL.